The clone carrying this T cell receptor beta chain came up many times. The sample is drawn from a study of T cells after yellow fever vaccination. With 5 bases removed from V and 2 bases from J, the gap between germline ends came to 12 bases. This CDR3 region has 14 residues. Each CDR3 protein gets one entry after TCRdb re-called the 5' RACE reads with MiXCR. The sample contains some 48,000 distinct CDR3 sequences, just under 6.5% of which appear only once. Overall study findings and caveats: Boosting was followed by the reappearance of most primary-vaccination clones (approximately 95% CD4, under 90% CD8). It was a small share of clonotypes that appeared in both CD4 and CD8 compartments. On day 0, almost all vaccine-responding clonotypes were undetectable in sorted memory subsets. Though weaker, the secondary response peaked faster, on day 5 versus 15.

The clonotype originates from a man under 40 who received the YFV17D yellow fever vaccine. The chain uses TRBV12-3 or TRBV12-4 and TRBJ1-1; D remains unclear. The sample in question was PBMCs, either bulk or a sorted T-cell subset (CD4+, CD8+, memory, or dextramer-sorted; not recorded which), obtained 45 days after the yellow fever booster vaccination. CDR3 in amino acids: CASSMTGPNTEAFF. CDR3 nucleotides: TGTGCCAGCAGTATGACCGGTCCCAACACTGAAGCTTTCTTT.